This section outlines one T cell receptor (beta chain) sequence together with its context. This sample is drawn from a study of blood T cell repertoires in COVID-19. On the study more broadly: From the United States, Italy and Spain came samples of acute and convalescent COVID-19. Sample material is recorded as cDNA or gDNA derived from T cells, B-cell-depleted T cells, or PBMCs.

This CDR3 contains 15 residues. The V segment lost 5 bases and the J segment 2 bases; nucleotides outside the gene matches: 6. Germline CDR1 is MNHEY and CDR2 is SVGEGT. In the study's own analysis: Reference gene primer amplification gave estimated nucleated cell counts. TCRdb's table, derived via immunoSEQ multiplex PCR, lists solely in-frame clones and lacks some. The V and J calls and clone size were taken over from that table, and D and trimming were inferred from the DNA. This sample has fewer than 200,000 clones, with approximately 82% found just once. Source material: peripheral blood. This chain uses TRBV6-2 or TRBV6-3 with TRBJ1-5; the match to TRBD1 covers 7 bases. The receptor's source is a woman aged 80 or over with acute or convalescent COVID-19. The CDR3 sequence is CASSAFGQGNQPQHF. The CDR3 nucleotides read TGTGCCAGCAGTGCGTTTGGACAGGGCAATCAGCCCCAGCATTTT.